This note documents a single T cell receptor (beta chain) sequence. Its antigen is unidentified. Trimming pared 5 bases from V and 0 bases from J, leaving 20 bases between. The V gene's germline CDR1 is MDHEN and CDR2 SYDVKM. This CDR3 has 17 amino acids. The data stem from a study of T cell responses to AZD1222 COVID-19 vaccine. Across the study: Timing groups of about 4 and about 12 weeks for second doses were pooled.

The assay was immunoSEQ multiplex PCR, and TCRdb's table has in-frame clones only and misses some. The profile shows roughly 150,000 clones, approximately 90% of them singletons. The study, taken as a whole, reports: It should be noted that donors were predominantly white British and more often female, and clonal diversity was possibly underestimated. Elevations in Spike-specific TCR breadth and depth followed administration of two AZD1222 doses. Vaccine-related CD4 TCRs covered spike, predominating at 160-218 and 743-854.

This clonotype was sampled from an adult in good health. V and J are TRBV28 and TRBJ2-7, with D tentatively TRBD1 (5 bases). The material sequenced was peripheral blood, taken on day 0 of AZD1222 vaccination. Written as DNA, the CDR3 is TGTGCCAGCAGTCTCCGTTCAGGGCTCCCAGACTCCTACGAGCAGTACTTC. This translates into CASSLRSGLPDSYEQYF. Based on the CDR3 plus reference TRBV28 and TRBJ2-7, the full variable domain is DVKVTQSSRYLVKRTGEKVFLECVQDMDHENMFWYRQDPGLGLRLIYFSYDVKMKEKGDIPEGYSVSREKKERFSLILESASTNQTSMYLCASSLRSGLPDSYEQYFGPGTRLTVT.